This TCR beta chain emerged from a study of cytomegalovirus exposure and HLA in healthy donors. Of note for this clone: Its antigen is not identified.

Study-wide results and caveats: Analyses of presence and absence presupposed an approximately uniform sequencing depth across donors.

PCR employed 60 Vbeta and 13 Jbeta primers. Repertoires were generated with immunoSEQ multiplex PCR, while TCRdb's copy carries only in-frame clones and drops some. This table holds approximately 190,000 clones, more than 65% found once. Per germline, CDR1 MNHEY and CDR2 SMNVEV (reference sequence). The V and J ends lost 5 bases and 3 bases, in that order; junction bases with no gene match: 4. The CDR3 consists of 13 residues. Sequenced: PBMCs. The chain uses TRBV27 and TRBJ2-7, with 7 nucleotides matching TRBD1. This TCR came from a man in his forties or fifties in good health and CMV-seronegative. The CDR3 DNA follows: TGTGCCAGCAGTCGGACAGGAATCTACGAGCAGTACTTC. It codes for CASSRTGIYEQYF.